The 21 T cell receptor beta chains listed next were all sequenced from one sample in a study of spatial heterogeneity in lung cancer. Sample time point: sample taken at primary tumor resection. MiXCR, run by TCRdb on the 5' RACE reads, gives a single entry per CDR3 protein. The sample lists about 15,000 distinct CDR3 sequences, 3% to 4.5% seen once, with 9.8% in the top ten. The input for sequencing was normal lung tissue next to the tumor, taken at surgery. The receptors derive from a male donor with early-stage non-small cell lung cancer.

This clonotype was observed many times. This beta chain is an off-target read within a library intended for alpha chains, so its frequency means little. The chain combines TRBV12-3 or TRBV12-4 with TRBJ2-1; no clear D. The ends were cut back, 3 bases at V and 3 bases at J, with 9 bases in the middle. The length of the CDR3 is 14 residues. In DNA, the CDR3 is TGTGCCAGCAGTTTCGGATCAGACTACAATGAGCAGTTCTTC. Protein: CASSFGSDYNEQFF.

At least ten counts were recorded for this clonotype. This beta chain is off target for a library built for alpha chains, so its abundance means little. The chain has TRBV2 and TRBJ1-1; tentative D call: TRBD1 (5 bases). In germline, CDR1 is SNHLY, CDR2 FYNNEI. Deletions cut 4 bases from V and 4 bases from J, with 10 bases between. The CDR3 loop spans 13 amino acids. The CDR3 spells CASSGGGRTEAFF. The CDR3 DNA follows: TGTGCCAGCAGTGGGGGCGGTCGCACTGAAGCTTTCTTT. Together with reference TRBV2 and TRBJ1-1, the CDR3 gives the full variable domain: EPEVTQTPSHQVTQMGQEVILRCVPISNHLYFYWYRQILGQKVEFLVSFYNNEISEKSEIFDDQFSVERPDGSNFTLKIRSTKLEDSAMYFCASSGGGRTEAFFGQGTRLTVV.

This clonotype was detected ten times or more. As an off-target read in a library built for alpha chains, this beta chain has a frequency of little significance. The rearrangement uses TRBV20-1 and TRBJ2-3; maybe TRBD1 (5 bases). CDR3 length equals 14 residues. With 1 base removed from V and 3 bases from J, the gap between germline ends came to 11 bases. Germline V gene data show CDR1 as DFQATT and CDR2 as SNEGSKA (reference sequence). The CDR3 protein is CSARVQGRTDTQYF. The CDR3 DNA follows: TGCAGTGCTAGAGTGCAGGGTCGGACAGATACGCAGTATTTT.

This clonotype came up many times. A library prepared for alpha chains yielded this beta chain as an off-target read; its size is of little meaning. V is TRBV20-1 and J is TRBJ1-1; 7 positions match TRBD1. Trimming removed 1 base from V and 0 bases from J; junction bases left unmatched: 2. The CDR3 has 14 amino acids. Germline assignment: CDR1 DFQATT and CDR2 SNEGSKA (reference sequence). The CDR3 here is CSARVTGMNTEAFF. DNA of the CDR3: TGCAGTGCTAGAGTGACAGGGATGAACACTGAAGCTTTCTTT.

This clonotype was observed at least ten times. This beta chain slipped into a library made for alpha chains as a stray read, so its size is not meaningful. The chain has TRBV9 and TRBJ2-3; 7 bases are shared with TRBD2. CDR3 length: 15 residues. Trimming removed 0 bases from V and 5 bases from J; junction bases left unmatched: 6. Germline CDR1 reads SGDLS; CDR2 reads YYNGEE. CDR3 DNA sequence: TGTGCCAGCAGCGTAGAAGGCGGGAGTAGAGATACGCAGTATTTT. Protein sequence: CASSVEGGSRDTQYF.

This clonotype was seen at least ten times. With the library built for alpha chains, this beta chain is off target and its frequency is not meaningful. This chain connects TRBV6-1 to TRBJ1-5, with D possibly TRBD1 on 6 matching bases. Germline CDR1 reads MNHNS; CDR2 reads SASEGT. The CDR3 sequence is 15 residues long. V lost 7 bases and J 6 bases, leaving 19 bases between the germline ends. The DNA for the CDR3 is TGTGCCAGCATCCAAAAGAGGGGAGGGGGTCAGCCCCAGCATTTT. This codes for CASIQKRGGGQPQHF.

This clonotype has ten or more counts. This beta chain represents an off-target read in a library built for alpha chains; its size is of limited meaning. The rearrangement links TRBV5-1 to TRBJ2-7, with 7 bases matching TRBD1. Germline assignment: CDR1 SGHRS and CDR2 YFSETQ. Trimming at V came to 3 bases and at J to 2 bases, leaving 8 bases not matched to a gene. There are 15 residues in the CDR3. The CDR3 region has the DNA TGCGCCAGCAGCTCCCCGGGACAGCCGCCCTACGAGCAGTACTTC. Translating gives CASSSPGQPPYEQYF. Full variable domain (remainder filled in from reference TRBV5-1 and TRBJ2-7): KAGVTQTPRYLIKTRGQQVTLSCSPISGHRSVSWYQQTPGQGLQFLFEYFSETQRNKGNFPGRFSGRQFSNSRSEMNVSTLELGDSALYLCASSSPGQPPYEQYFGPGTRLTVT.

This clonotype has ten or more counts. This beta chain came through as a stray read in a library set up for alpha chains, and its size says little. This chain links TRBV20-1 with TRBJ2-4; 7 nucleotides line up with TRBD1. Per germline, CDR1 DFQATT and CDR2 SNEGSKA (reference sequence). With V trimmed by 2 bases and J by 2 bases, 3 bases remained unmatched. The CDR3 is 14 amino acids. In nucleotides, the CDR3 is TGCAGTGCTAGATCAGGGGGAACCAAAAACATTCAGTACTTC. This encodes CSARSGGTKNIQYF.

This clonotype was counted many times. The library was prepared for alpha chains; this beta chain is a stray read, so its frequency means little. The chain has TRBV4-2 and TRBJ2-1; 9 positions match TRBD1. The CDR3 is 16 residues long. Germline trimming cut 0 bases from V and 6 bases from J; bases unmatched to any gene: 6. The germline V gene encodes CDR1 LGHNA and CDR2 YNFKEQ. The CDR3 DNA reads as TGTGCCAGCAGCCAAGACTCCCCGGACAGGGGCAATGAGCAGTTCTTC. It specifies CASSQDSPDRGNEQFF.

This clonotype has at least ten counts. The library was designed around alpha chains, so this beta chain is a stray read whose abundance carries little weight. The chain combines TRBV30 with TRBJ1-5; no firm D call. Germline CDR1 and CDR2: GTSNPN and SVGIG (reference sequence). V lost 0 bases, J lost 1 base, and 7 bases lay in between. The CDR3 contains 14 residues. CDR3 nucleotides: TGTGCCTGGAGTGTAGGGCGGAGCAATCAGCCCCAGCATTTT. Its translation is CAWSVGRSNQPQHF.

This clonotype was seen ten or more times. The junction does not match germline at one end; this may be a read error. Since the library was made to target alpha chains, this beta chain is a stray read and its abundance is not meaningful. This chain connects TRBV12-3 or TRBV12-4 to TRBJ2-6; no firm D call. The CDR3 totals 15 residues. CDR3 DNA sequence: TGTGCCAGCAGTTCCCAAAACTCTGGGACCAACGTCCTGACTTTC. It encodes CASSSQNSGTNVLTF.

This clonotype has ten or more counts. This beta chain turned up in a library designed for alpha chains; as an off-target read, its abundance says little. The CDR3 DNA is TGTGCCAGTGGCCGGCTGAACACTGAAGCTTTCTTT. Encoded protein: CASGRLNTEAFF. The gene calls are TRBV3-1 and TRBJ1-1; D unclear. The CDR3 is made up of 12 amino acids. Germline loops: CDR1 LGHDT, CDR2 YNNKEL (reference sequence). The V gene lost 9 bases and the J gene lost 0 bases, with 8 bases spanning the gap.

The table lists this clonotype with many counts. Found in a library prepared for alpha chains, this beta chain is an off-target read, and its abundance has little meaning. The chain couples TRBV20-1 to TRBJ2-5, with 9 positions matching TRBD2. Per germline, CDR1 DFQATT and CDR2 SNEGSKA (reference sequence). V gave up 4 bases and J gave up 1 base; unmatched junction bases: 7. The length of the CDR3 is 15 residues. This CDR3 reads CSATKLAGFQETQYF. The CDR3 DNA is TGCAGTGCTACGAAACTAGCGGGCTTCCAAGAGACCCAGTACTTC.

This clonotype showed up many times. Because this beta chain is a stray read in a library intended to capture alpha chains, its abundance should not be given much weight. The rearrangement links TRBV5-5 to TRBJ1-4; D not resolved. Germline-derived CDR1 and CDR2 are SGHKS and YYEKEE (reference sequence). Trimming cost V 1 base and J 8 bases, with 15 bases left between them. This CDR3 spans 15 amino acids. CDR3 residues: CASSLQLGDEEKLFF. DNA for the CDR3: TGTGCCAGCAGCTTGCAGCTCGGCGATGAAGAAAAACTGTTTTTT.

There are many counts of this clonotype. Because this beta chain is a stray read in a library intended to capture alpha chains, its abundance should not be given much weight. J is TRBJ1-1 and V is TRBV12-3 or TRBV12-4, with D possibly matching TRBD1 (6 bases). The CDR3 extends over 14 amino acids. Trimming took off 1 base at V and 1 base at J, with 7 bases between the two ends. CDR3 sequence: CASSLGGPNTEAFF. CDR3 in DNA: TGTGCCAGCAGTTTAGGGGGGCCGAACACTGAAGCTTTCTTT.

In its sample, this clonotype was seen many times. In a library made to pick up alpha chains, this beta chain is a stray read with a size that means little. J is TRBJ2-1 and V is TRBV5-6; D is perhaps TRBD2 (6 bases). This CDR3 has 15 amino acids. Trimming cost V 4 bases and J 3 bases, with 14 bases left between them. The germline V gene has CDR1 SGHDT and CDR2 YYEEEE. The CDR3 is CASSRGLLNYNEQFF. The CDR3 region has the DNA TGTGCCAGCAGCCGGGGACTTCTAAACTACAATGAGCAGTTCTTC.

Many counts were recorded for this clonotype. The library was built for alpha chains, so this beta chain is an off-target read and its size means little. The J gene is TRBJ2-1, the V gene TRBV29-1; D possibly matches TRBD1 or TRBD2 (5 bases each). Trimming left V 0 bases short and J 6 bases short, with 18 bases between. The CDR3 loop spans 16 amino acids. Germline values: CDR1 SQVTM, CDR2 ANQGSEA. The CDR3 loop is CSVEDYPGTSLNEQFF. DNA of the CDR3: TGCAGCGTTGAAGATTACCCAGGGACGTCTCTCAATGAGCAGTTCTTC.

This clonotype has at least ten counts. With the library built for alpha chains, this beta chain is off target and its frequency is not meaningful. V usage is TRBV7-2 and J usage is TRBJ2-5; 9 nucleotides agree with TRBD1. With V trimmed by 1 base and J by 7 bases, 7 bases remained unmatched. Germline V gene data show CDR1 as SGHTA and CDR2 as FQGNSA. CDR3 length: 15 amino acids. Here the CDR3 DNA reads TGTGCCAGCAGCTTAGTACCGGGACAGGGAGCGACCCAGTACTTC. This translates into CASSLVPGQGATQYF. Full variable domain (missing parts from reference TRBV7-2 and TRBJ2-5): GAGVSQSPSNKVTEKGKDVELRCDPISGHTALYWYRQSLGQGLEFLIYFQGNSAPDKSGLPSDRFSAERTGGSVSTLTIQRTQQEDSAVYLCASSLVPGQGATQYFGPGTRLLVL.

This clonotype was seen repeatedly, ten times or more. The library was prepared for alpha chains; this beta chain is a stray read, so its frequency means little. As DNA, the CDR3 is TGTGCCAGCAGCTTGGAAGGGACATATAGCAATCAGCCCCAGCATTTT. Its translation: CASSLEGTYSNQPQHF. V and J are TRBV7-9 and TRBJ1-5, with a weak D call TRBD1 (6 bases). The germline V gene has CDR1 SEHNR and CDR2 FQNEAQ (reference sequence). V was shortened by 3 bases and J by 0 bases, with 12 bases between the two germline ends. The CDR3 has 16 amino acids.

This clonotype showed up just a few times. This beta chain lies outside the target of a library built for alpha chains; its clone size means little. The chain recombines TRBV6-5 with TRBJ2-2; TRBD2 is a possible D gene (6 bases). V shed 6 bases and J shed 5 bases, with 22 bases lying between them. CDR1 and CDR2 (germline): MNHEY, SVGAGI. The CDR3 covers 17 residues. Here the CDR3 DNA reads TGTGCCAGCAGGCGGGGAGACAGCAGGTTGGGGACCGGGGAGCTGTTTTTT. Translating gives CASRRGDSRLGTGELFF.

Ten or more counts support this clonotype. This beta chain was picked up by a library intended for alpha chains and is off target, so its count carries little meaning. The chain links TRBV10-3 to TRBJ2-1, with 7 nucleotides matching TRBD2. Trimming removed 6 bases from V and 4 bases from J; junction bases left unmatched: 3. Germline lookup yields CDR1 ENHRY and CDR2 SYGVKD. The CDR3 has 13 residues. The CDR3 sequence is CAIRDGGYNEQFF. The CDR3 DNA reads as TGTGCCATCAGAGACGGGGGGTACAATGAGCAGTTCTTC.